This T cell receptor beta chain was recovered during a study of cytomegalovirus exposure and HLA in healthy donors. The CDR3 length is 16 residues. Profiled with immunoSEQ multiplex PCR; TCRdb holds only in-frame clones, not every one. Of some 290,000 clones listed, nearly 90% are singletons. The receptor comes from a man aged 25-45 years in good health and CMV-seronegative. Sequencing used PBMCs. This sequence joins TRBV21-1 and TRBJ2-7; the table's D call TRBD1 went unverified against the DNA. TRBV21-1 is an annotated pseudogene. The CDR3: CASRRYWTGGPYEQYF. The DNA for the CDR3 is TGTGCCAGCAGGAGATACTGGACAGGGGGCCCCTACGAGCAGTACTTC.